The text below deals with one TCR beta chain. What it recognizes is unknown. The data originate from a study of T cells in Graves' hyperthyroidism and ophthalmopathy. The J segment lost 5 bases and the V segment lost 6 bases, leaving 4 bases of the junction unmatched. The germline CDR1 and CDR2 sequences are SGHNT and YYREEE (reference sequence). The CDR3 is made up of 14 amino acids. Findings and caveats of the study: In validation, the model predicted ophthalmopathy. These predictions came a median roughly 6.5 months before onset.

Using RNA transcripts as the source, TCR beta CDR3 regions were amplified. Primed by the HTBI set, a first-round RT-PCR was run on the TCR CDR3. TCRdb re-derived calls from the multiplex PCR reads in MiXCR, one entry per CDR3 protein. The table has some 500,000 distinct CDR3 sequences, around 14% seen once; the top ten hold around 17%. The chain uses TRBV5-4 and TRBJ2-2; TRBD2 aligns across 10 bases. The material sequenced was blood. The sequence was collected from a woman aged 18-29 years with Graves' hyperthyroidism. CDR3 sequence reads: CASTASGSTGELFF. Here the CDR3 DNA reads TGTGCCAGCACGGCTAGCGGGAGTACCGGGGAGCTGTTTTTT.